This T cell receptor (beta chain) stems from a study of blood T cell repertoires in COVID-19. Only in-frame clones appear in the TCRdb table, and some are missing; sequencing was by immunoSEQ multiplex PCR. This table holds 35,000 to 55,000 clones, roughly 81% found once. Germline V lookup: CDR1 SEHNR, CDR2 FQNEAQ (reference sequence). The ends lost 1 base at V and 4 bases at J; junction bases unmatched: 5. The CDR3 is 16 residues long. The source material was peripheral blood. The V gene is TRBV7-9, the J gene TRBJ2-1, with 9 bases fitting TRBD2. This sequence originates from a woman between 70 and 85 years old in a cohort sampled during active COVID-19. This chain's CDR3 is CASSLVGSGRYNEQFF. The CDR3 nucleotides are TGTGCCAGCAGCTTAGTGGGGAGCGGGAGGTACAATGAGCAGTTCTTC. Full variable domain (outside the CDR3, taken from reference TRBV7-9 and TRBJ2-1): DTGVSQNPRHKITKRGQNVTFRCDPISEHNRLYWYRQTLGQGPEFLTYFQNEAQLEKSRLLSDRFSAERPKGSFSTLEIQRTEQGDSAMYLCASSLVGSGRYNEQFFGPGTRLTVL.